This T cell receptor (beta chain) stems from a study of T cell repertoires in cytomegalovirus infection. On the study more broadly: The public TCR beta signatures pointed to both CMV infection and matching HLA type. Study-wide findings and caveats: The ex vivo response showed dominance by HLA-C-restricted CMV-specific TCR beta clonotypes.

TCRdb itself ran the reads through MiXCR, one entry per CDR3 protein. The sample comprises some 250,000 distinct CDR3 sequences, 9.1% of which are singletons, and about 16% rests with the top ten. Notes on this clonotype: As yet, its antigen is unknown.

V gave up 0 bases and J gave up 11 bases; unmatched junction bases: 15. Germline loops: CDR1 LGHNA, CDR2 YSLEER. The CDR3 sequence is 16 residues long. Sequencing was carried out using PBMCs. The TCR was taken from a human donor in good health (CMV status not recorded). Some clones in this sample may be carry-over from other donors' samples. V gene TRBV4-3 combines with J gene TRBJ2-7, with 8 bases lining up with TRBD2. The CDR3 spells CASSQDLEGLAGWKYF. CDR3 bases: TGCGCCAGCAGCCAAGATTTGGAGGGGCTAGCGGGTTGGAAGTACTTC.